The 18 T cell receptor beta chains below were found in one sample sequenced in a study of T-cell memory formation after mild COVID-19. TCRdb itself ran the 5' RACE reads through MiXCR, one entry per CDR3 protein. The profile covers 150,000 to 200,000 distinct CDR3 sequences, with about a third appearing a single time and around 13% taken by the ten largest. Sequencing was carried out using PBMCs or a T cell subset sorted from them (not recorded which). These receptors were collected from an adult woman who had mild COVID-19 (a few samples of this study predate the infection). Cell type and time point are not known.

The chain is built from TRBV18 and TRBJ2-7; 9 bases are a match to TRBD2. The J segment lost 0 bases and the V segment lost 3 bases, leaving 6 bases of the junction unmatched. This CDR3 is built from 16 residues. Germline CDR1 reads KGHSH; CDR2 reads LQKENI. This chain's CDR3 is CASSPFPAGGSYEQYF. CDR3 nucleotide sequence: TGTGCCAGCTCACCCTTTCCAGCGGGGGGCTCCTACGAGCAGTACTTC.

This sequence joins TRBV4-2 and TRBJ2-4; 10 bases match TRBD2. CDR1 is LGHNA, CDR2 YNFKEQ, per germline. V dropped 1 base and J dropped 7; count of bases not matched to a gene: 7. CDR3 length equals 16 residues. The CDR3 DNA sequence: TGTGCCAGCAGCCAAGGGGGGACTAGCGCCCAGAACATTCAGTACTTC. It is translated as CASSQGGTSAQNIQYF.

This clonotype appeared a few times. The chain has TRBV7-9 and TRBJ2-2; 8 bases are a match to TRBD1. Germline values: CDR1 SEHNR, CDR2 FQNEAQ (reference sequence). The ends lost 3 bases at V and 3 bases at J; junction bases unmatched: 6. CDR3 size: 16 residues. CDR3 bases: TGTGCCAGCAGCTTCGGACAGGGATTTCACACCGGGGAGCTGTTTTTT. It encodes CASSFGQGFHTGELFF.

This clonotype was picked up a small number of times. CDR3 nucleotide sequence: TGTGCCAGCAGTTCCACATCAAGCACAGATACGCAGTATTTT. Protein sequence: CASSSTSSTDTQYF. This chain uses TRBV6-5 with TRBJ2-3; no reliable D call. Germline V gene lookup returns CDR1 MNHEY and CDR2 SVGAGI. This CDR3 is built from 14 residues. V lost 4 bases, J lost 0 bases, and 8 bases lay in between.

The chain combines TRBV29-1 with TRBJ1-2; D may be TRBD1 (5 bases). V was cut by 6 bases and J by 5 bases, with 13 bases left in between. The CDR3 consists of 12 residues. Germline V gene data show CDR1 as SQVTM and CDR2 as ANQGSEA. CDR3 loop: CSVSWDVYGYTF. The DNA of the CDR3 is TGCAGCGTGTCCTGGGACGTGTATGGCTACACCTTC. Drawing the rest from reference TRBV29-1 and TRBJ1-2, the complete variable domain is SAVISQKPSRDICQRGTSLTIQCQVDSQVTMMFWYRQQPGQSLTLIATANQGSEATYESGFVIDKFPISRPNLTFSTLTVSNMSPEDSSIYLCSVSWDVYGYTFGSGTRLTVV.

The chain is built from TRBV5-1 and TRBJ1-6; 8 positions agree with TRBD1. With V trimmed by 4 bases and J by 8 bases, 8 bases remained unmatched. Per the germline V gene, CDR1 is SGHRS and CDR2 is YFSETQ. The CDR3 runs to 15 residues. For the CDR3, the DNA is TGCGCCAGCAGCCGCCTTGACAGGGGTCATTCACCCCTCCACTTT. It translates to CASSRLDRGHSPLHF. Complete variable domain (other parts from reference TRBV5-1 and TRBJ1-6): KAGVTQTPRYLIKTRGQQVTLSCSPISGHRSVSWYQQTPGQGLQFLFEYFSETQRNKGNFPGRFSGRQFSNSRSEMNVSTLELGDSALYLCASSRLDRGHSPLHFGNGTRLTVT.

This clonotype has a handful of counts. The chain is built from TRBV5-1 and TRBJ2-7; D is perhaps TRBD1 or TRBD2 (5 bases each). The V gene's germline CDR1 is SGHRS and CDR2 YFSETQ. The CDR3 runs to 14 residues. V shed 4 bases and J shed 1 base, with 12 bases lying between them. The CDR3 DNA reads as TGCGCCAGCAGCGCCAGGGACCGATCCTACGAGCAGTACTTC. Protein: CASSARDRSYEQYF. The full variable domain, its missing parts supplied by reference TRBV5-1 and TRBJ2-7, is KAGVTQTPRYLIKTRGQQVTLSCSPISGHRSVSWYQQTPGQGLQFLFEYFSETQRNKGNFPGRFSGRQFSNSRSEMNVSTLELGDSALYLCASSARDRSYEQYFGPGTRLTVT.

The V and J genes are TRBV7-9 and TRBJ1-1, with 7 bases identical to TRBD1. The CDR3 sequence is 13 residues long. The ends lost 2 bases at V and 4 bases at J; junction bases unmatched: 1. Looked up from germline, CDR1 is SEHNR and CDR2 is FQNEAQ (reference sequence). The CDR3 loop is CASSLRGPTEAFF. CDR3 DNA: TGTGCCAGCAGCTTAAGGGGGCCCACTGAAGCTTTCTTT.

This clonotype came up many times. CDR3 in amino acids: CASSLDLGEGFF. The CDR3 DNA reads as TGTGCCAGCAGTCTAGACCTAGGGGAGGGATTCTTC. The chain combines TRBV12-3 or TRBV12-4 with TRBJ2-1, with 7 nucleotides matching TRBD2. The CDR3 has 12 residues. Trimming removed 5 bases from V and 16 bases from J; junction bases left unmatched: 11.

The CDR3 region is CSVEDRSGGKSYEQYF. The DNA of the CDR3 is TGCAGCGTTGAAGATCGGTCCGGGGGTAAATCCTACGAGCAGTACTTC. J is TRBJ2-7 and V is TRBV29-1, with D tentatively TRBD2 (6 bases). The CDR3 spans 16 residues. Germline CDR1 and CDR2: SQVTM and ANQGSEA. Trimming pared 0 bases from V and 1 base from J, leaving 16 bases between.

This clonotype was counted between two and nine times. CDR3 amino acids: CSVRDHRTEAFF. The CDR3 DNA is TGCAGTGTGCGGGACCACCGTACTGAAGCTTTCTTT. The rearrangement joins TRBV20-1 to TRBJ1-1; the D gene is possibly TRBD1 (5 bases). V was cut by 7 bases and J by 5 bases, with 14 bases left in between. The CDR3 totals 12 residues. In germline, CDR1 is DFQATT, CDR2 SNEGSKA (reference sequence).

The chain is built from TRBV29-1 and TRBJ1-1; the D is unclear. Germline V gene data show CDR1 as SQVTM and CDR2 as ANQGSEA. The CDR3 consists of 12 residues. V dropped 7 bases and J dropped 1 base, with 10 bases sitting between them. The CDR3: CSGKEGNTEAFF. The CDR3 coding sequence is TGCAGCGGGAAGGAGGGGAACACTGAAGCTTTCTTT. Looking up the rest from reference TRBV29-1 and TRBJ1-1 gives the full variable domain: SAVISQKPSRDICQRGTSLTIQCQVDSQVTMMFWYRQQPGQSLTLIATANQGSEATYESGFVIDKFPISRPNLTFSTLTVSNMSPEDSSIYLCSGKEGNTEAFFGQGTRLTVV.

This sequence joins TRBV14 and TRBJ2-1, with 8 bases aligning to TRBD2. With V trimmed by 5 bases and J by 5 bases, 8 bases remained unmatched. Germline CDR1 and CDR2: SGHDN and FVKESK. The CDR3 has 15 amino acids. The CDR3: CASSFPGTSDNEQFF. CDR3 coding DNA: TGTGCCAGCAGCTTTCCCGGGACTAGTGACAATGAGCAGTTCTTC.

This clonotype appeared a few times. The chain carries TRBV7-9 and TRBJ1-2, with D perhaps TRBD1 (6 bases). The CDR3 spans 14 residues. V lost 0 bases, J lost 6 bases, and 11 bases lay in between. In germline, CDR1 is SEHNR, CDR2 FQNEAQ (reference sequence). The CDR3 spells CASSLAAGVHGYTF. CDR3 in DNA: TGTGCCAGCAGCTTAGCGGCAGGGGTTCATGGCTACACCTTC.

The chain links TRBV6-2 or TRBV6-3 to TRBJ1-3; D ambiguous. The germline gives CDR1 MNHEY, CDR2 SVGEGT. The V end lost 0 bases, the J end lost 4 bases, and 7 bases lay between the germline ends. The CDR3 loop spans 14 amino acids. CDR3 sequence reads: CASSYSTKGNTIYF. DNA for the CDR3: TGTGCCAGCAGTTACTCGACAAAAGGAAACACCATATATTTT.

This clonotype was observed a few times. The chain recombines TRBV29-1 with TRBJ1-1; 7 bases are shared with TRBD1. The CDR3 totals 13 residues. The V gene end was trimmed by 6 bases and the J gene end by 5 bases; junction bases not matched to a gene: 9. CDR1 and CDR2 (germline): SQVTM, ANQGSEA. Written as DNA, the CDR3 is TGCAGCGTCGGGAGAGGGGGCGTGACTGAAGCTTTCTTT. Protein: CSVGRGGVTEAFF. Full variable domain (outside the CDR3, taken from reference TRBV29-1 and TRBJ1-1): SAVISQKPSRDICQRGTSLTIQCQVDSQVTMMFWYRQQPGQSLTLIATANQGSEATYESGFVIDKFPISRPNLTFSTLTVSNMSPEDSSIYLCSVGRGGVTEAFFGQGTRLTVV.

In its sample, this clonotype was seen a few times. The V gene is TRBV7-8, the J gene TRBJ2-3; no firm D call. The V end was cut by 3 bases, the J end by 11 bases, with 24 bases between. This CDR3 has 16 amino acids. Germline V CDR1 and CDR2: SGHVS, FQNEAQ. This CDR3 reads CASSLLAGRSPFEQYF. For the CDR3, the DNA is TGTGCCAGCAGCTTGTTAGCAGGACGATCCCCTTTCGAGCAGTATTTT.

CDR3 loop: CASSPRGGNSYEQYF. CDR3 nucleotide sequence: TGCGCCAGCAGCCCAAGGGGGGGAAACTCCTACGAGCAGTACTTC. The chain is built from TRBV5-1 and TRBJ2-7, with D possibly matching TRBD2 (7 bases). Germline V gene lookup returns CDR1 SGHRS and CDR2 YFSETQ. The CDR3 runs 15 residues. Between the trimmed V and J ends, which lost 4 bases and 0 bases, there was a span of 14 bases.